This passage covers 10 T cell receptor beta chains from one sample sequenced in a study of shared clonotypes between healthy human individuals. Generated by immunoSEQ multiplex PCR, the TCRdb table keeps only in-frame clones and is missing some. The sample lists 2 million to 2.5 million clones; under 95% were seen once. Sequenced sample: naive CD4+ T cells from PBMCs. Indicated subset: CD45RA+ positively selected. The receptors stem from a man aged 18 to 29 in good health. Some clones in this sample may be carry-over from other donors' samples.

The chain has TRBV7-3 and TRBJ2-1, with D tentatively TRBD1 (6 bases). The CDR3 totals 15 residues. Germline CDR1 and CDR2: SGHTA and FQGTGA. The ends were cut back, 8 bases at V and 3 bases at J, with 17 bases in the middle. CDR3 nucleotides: TGTGCCAGCGACCCCCCAGGGGTAGTCTACAATGAGCAGTTCTTC. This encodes CASDPPGVVYNEQFF. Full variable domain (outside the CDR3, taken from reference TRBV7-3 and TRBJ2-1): GAGVSQTPSNKVTEKGKYVELRCDPISGHTALYWYRQSLGQGPEFLIYFQGTGAADDSGLPNDRFFAVRPEGSVSTLKIQRTERGDSAVYLCASDPPGVVYNEQFFGPGTRLTVL.

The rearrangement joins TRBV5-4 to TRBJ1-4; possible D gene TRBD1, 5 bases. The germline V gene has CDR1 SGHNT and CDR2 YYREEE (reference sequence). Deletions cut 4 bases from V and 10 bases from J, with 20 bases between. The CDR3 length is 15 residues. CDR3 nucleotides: TGTGCCAGCAGCACCTACCGGGACGGTGAAGGAAAACTGTTTTTT. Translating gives CASSTYRDGEGKLFF.

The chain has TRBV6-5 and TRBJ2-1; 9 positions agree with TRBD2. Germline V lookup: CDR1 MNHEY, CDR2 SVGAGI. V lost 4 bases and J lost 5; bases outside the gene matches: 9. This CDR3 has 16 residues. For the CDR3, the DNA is TGTGCCAGCAGTTCCCTAGTAGCGGGAGCTCACAATGAGCAGTTCTTC. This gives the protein CASSSLVAGAHNEQFF.

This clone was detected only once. CDR3 residues: CASRSDRDYQNTGELFF. The CDR3 bases are TGTGCCAGCAGGTCGGACCGGGACTACCAGAACACCGGGGAGCTGTTTTTT. The chain couples TRBV28 to TRBJ2-2, with TRBD2 matching over 7 bases. With V trimmed by 6 bases and J by 1 base, 11 bases remained unmatched. Germline assignment: CDR1 MDHEN and CDR2 SYDVKM. The CDR3 consists of 17 residues. The variable domain in full, with the rest retrieved from reference TRBV28 and TRBJ2-2, is DVKVTQSSRYLVKRTGEKVFLECVQDMDHENMFWYRQDPGLGLRLIYFSYDVKMKEKGDIPEGYSVSREKKERFSLILESASTNQTSMYLCASRSDRDYQNTGELFFGEGSRLTVL.

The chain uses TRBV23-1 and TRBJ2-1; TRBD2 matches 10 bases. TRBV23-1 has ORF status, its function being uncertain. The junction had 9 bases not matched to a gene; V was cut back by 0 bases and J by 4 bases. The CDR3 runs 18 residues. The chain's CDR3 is CASSQSDVAGGGYNEQFF. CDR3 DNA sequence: TGCGCCAGCAGTCAATCGGACGTAGCGGGAGGCGGATACAATGAGCAGTTCTTC.

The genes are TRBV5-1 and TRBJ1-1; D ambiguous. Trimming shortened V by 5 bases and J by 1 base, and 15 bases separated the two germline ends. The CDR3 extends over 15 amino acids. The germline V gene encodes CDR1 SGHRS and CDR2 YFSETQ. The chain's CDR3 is CASSFAEKSNTEAFF. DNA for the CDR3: TGCGCCAGCAGTTTTGCGGAGAAGTCGAACACTGAAGCTTTCTTT.

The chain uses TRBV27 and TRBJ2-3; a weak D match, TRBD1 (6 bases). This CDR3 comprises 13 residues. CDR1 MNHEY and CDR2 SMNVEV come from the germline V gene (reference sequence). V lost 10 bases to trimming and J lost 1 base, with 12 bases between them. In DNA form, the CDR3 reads TGTGCCACCCAGGGACAACGCACAGATACGCAGTATTTT. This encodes CATQGQRTDTQYF.

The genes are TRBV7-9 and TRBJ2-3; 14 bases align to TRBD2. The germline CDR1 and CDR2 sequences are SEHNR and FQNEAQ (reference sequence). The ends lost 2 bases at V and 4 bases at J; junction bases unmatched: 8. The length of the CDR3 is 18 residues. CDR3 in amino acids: CASSLSPGLAGVADTQYF. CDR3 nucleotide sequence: TGTGCCAGCAGCTTATCACCGGGACTAGCGGGAGTGGCAGATACGCAGTATTTT.

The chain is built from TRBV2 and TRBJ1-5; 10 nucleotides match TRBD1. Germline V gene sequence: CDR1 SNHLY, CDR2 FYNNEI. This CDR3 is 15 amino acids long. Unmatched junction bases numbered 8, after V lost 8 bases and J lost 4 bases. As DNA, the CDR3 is TGTGCCAGCCAGGACAGGGGGAACCTGAATCAGCCCCAGCATTTT. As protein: CASQDRGNLNQPQHF.

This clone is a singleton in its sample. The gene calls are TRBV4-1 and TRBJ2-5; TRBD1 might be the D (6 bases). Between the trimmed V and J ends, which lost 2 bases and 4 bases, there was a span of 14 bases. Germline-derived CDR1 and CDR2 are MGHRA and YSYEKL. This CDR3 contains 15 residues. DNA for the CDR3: TGCGCCAGCAGCCAACGATTACTAGGGGGAGAGACCCAGTACTTC. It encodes CASSQRLLGGETQYF.